This T cell receptor beta chain was observed in a study of Graves' ophthalmopathy and Graves' hyperthyroidism. Transcripts of RNA were the source for amplifying TCR beta CDR3 regions. The first round was an RT-PCR with HTBI primers, and the second round was a multiplex PCR. TCRdb reanalysed the multiplex PCR reads using MiXCR and keeps one entry per CDR3 protein. The sample holds 200,000 to 250,000 distinct CDR3 sequences, about a fifth seen once. Looked up from germline, CDR1 is SEHNR and CDR2 is FQNEAQ (reference sequence). The CDR3 is 15 residues long. With 5 bases clipped from V and 6 bases from J, the junction kept 8 bases outside the gene matches. This clonotype was counted ten times or more. Its specificity is unknown. Study-wide points: Distinction of ophthalmopathy from stable hyperthyroidism by a 13-signature model reached 87.88% sensitivity and roughly 78% specificity. As the model predicted ophthalmopathy progression, it achieved a sensitivity of just over 70% and a specificity of around 76%.

A duration under 3 months, NOSPECS ≥4, CAS ≥3 and moderate-to-severe activity characterized the donors with ophthalmopathy. Establishment of the diagnosis relied upon clinical symptoms, serum thyroxine, TRAb, thyroid ultrasound and orbital computed tomography. This chain uses TRBV7-9 with TRBJ2-7; 12 positions match TRBD2. This receptor was identified in a woman between 50 and 59 years old with Graves' ophthalmopathy. Sequenced sample: peripheral blood. In DNA form, the CDR3 reads TGTGCCAGCAGCCGGACTAGCGGGACTCTGGGCGAGCAGTACTTC. Protein sequence: CASSRTSGTLGEQYF. The full variable domain, its missing parts supplied by reference TRBV7-9 and TRBJ2-7, is DTGVSQNPRHKITKRGQNVTFRCDPISEHNRLYWYRQTLGQGPEFLTYFQNEAQLEKSRLLSDRFSAERPKGSFSTLEIQRTEQGDSAMYLCASSRTSGTLGEQYFGPGTRLTVT.